This T cell receptor beta chain was recorded in a study of blood T cell repertoires in COVID-19. Study background: The United States, Italy and Spain provided the acute and convalescent COVID-19 samples.

Sequenced by immunoSEQ multiplex PCR; TCRdb stores in-frame clones only, minus some. The sample lists 200,000 to 250,000 clones, more than 75% occurring once. CDR1 and CDR2 (germline): SGHAT, FQNNGV. V lost 7 bases and J lost 6, with 19 bases in between. The CDR3 covers 15 residues. The gene calls are TRBV11-2 and TRBJ2-1, with D tentatively TRBD1 (5 bases). Material: peripheral blood. This sequence originates from a man in his forties or fifties with acute or convalescent COVID-19. The CDR3 nucleotides read TGTGCCAGCAACCCAAGGGCAGGGAATTTCAATGAGCAGTTCTTC. Translating gives CASNPRAGNFNEQFF.